This entry is about one T cell receptor (beta chain). The sample is drawn from a study of blood T cell repertoires in COVID-19. Study-wide context: PBMCs, B-cell-depleted T cells, or T cells were the source of the cDNA or gDNA that made up the material.

The V end lost 6 bases, the J end lost 4 bases, and 15 bases lay between the germline ends. In germline, CDR1 is MDHEN, CDR2 SYDVKM. The CDR3 extends over 14 amino acids. Authors' methods: Researchers report that nucleated cell counts were estimated from reference gene primer amplification. The table came from immunoSEQ multiplex PCR; TCRdb's copy has only in-frame clones and leaves some out. V and J calls and clone size come straight from that table; D and trimming were deduced from the DNA. The table shows around 81,000 clones, with nearly 80% occurring only once. The TCR comes from a human donor in a cohort sampled during active COVID-19. Sequenced: peripheral blood. The chain uses TRBV28 and TRBJ1-1; tentatively, D is TRBD1 (6 bases). The CDR3 DNA reads TGTGCCAGCAGAATACAGGGTGGGGTCACTGAAGCTTTCTTT. It encodes CASRIQGGVTEAFF.